This T cell receptor beta chain was retrieved from a study of blood T cell repertoires in COVID-19. Study-wide context: COVID-19 samples, acute and convalescent, were from the United States, Italy and Spain. Nucleic acid was either cDNA or gDNA, and it came from T cells, B-cell-depleted T cells, or PBMCs.

This clone occurred a few times. The germline V gene has CDR1 MNHEY and CDR2 SVGAGI. The ends lost 5 bases at V and 4 bases at J; junction bases unmatched: 6. This CDR3 region has 15 residues. Data came from immunoSEQ multiplex PCR; TCRdb stores just in-frame clones and leaves some out. There are fewer than 300,000 clones in the sample; approximately 84% occur only once, and about 1.6% lies in the top ten. The sequence came from a human donor with COVID-19, enrolled during active disease. The donor label of this sample is uncertain. This chain connects TRBV6-5 to TRBJ1-5; 9 bases line up with TRBD1. Sequenced material: peripheral blood. The CDR3 loop is CASSLDRGFNQPQHF. The DNA for the CDR3 is TGTGCCAGCAGTCTGGACAGGGGTTTTAATCAGCCCCAGCATTTT.